Listed below are T cell receptor beta chains from one sample, sequenced in a study of shared clonotypes between healthy human individuals. TCRdb's copy holds only in-frame clones and misses some; the assay was immunoSEQ multiplex PCR. The table has 1,500,000 or so clones, approximately 98.5% seen once. What was sequenced was naive CD4+ T cells sorted from blood. All receptors derive from a man aged 25-40 years in good health. Both conserved end residues are part of each CDR3.

V: TRBV4-2
CDR3: CASSHQGSSNTEAFF

V: TRBV11-3
CDR3: CASSQEPVSNTGELFF

V: TRBV7-6
CDR3: CASSLGSGSLSDTQYF

V: TRBV11-2
CDR3: CASSLERGATVDTQYF

V: TRBV6-1
CDR3: CASSAIPATSYEQYF

V: TRBV28
CDR3: CASSLPASYEQYF

V: TRBV6-1
CDR3: CASSEEGTGRRLYNEQFF

V: TRBV5-1
CDR3: CASSLAGIYGYTF

V: TRBV7-9
CDR3: CASSSSSGRAYYAYNEQFF

V: TRBV18
CDR3: CASSPRQGFGNTIYF

V: TRBV7-8
CDR3: CDDRRNDQPQHF

V: TRBV19
CDR3: CASSTGTGYGYTF

V: TRBV10-2
CDR3: CASRTSGRTQETQYF

V: TRBV7-6
CDR3: CASSTGGSYNEQFF

V: TRBV7-9
CDR3: CASSPGVANTGELFF

V: TRBV9
CDR3: CASSPHTQTGFATNEKLFF

V: TRBV29-1
CDR3: CSSKLGVTVTDTQYF

V: TRBV5-6
CDR3: CASSLGPHISYNEQFF

V: TRBV25-1
CDR3: CASSESPHTYPMGTIYF

V: TRBV6-5
CDR3: CASSYSRLTYEQYF

V: TRBV29-1
CDR3: CSVDDLAGDSYNEQFF

V: TRBV6-1
CDR3: CASSEAYETAGYTEAFF

V: TRBV29-1
CDR3: CSVADTLGDQPQHF

V: TRBV4-1
CDR3: CASSQNQFNQPQHF

V: TRBV30
CDR3: CAWSVPSLAGEGDEQYF

V: TRBV5-1
CDR3: CASSLGGQGPQETQYF

V: TRBV11-2
CDR3: CASSPGLAGIDTQYF

V: TRBV7-9
CDR3: CASSRRELADSSNEQYF

V: TRBV6-5
CDR3: CASSLIAGTYNEQFF

V: TRBV28
CDR3: CASSFPGQGRAFF

V: TRBV18
CDR3: CASSPPRSPLKNNEQFF

V: TRBV19
CDR3: CASSALRQTEAFF

V: TRBV28
CDR3: CASRQTGDLREQYF

V: TRBV5-1
CDR3: CASSLVWGHEQFF

V: TRBV29-1
CDR3: CSVGVLESTDTQYF

V: TRBV2
CDR3: CASSDPGQGSYNEQFF

V: TRBV5-1
CDR3: CASSLGTGVLNNYGYTF

V: TRBV4-1
CDR3: CASSPGLAGVLAGELFF

V: TRBV29-1
CDR3: CSVTAASTDTQYF

V: TRBV9
CDR3: CASSVGTGRATNEKLFF

V: TRBV9
CDR3: CASSVPGTDTQYF